This T cell receptor beta chain was obtained from a study of OX40 agonist ivuxolimab in advanced cancers. Turning to the study itself: At 0.01 to 10 mg/kg, ivuxolimab was administered intravenously to patients every 2 weeks. Patients undergoing dose escalation presented with hepatocellular carcinoma, melanoma, renal cell or head and neck cancer. Study observations and caveats: Averaged across samples, CD8+ T cells carried more expanded clones than CD4+ did.

Generated by immunoSEQ multiplex PCR, the TCRdb table keeps only in-frame clones and is missing some. In the table there are 23,000 or so clones, about nine tenths of which are singletons. Of note for this clone: The antigen remains undetermined.

The material sequenced was CD4+ or CD8+ T cells sorted from blood, taken in a trial of the OX40 agonist ivuxolimab. The source is an adult with an advanced solid tumor such as melanoma, head and neck, liver or kidney cancer.

The CDR3 here is CASSLVGTGIPDTQYF. The CDR3 nucleotides are TGCGCCAGCAGCTTGGTTGGGACAGGGATTCCAGATACGCAGTATTTT. The chain employs TRBV5-1 and TRBJ2-3; 9 bases agree with TRBD1. The CDR3 loop spans 16 amino acids. The junction had 6 bases not matched to a gene; V was cut back by 0 bases and J by 4 bases. The germline CDR1 and CDR2 sequences are SGHRS and YFSETQ. Drawing the rest from reference TRBV5-1 and TRBJ2-3, the complete variable domain is KAGVTQTPRYLIKTRGQQVTLSCSPISGHRSVSWYQQTPGQGLQFLFEYFSETQRNKGNFPGRFSGRQFSNSRSEMNVSTLELGDSALYLCASSLVGTGIPDTQYFGPGTRLTVL.